A selection of T cell receptor beta chains follows, all from one sample in a study of blood T cell repertoires in COVID-19. Measured with immunoSEQ multiplex PCR; TCRdb has only the in-frame clones, and not every one. The sample contains just over 90,000 clones, 80% of which appear only once. The sequenced sample was peripheral blood. All receptors derive from a human donor in a cohort sampled during active COVID-19. Both conserved end residues are part of each CDR3. D genes are given only for firm matches. Size is stated for part of the rows, as once, few or many counts, or as a class when the clone is expanded.

>.|TRBJ2-5|.|TRBV1
TGCACCAGCAGCCAAGATTATGAGGGTCAAGAGACCCAGTACTTC
CTSSQDYEGQETQYF
>TRBD2|TRBJ2-5|.|TRBV7-7
TGTGCTAGCAGCTTAGCGGGGCAGACACAAGAGACCCAGTACTTC
CASSLAGQTQETQYF
>.|TRBJ2-3|.|TRBV3-1/TRBV3-2
TGTGCCAGCAGCCAAGATGTGGGGCGAGATACGCAGTATTTT
CASSQDVGRDTQYF
>.|TRBJ1-2|.|TRBV2
TGTGCCAGCAATTCGTACTATGGCTACACCTTC
CASNSYYGYTF
>TRBD2|TRBJ2-1|few|TRBV10-2
TGCGCCAGCAGTGAACTAGCGGGAGGGAAGTTCTTC
CASSELAGGKFF
>.|TRBJ1-4|.|TRBV19
TGTGCCAGTAGTATAGATATCGGCCAGCGGAATGAAAAACTGTTTTTT
CASSIDIGQRNEKLFF
>.|TRBJ1-4|.|TRBV5-1
TGCGCCAGCAGCCTCTCCATACAGCATAATGAAAAACTGTTTTTT
CASSLSIQHNEKLFF
>.|TRBJ1-4|.|TRBV14
TGTGCCAGCAGCCAACGACAGTCCGATGAAAAACTGTTTTTT
CASSQRQSDEKLFF
>.|TRBJ1-4|.|TRBV4-1
TGCGCCAGCAGCCAAGGAACGGGATCGACTAATGAAAAACTGTTTTTT
CASSQGTGSTNEKLFF
>.|TRBJ1-4|.|TRBV30
TGTGCCTGGAGTGGCGGGGACCTGGGTGAAAAACTGTTTTTT
CAWSGGDLGEKLFF
>.|TRBJ2-6|.|TRBV2
TGTGCCAGCAGTGCCGACAGCTCCTCTGGGGCCAACGTCCTGACTTTC
CASSADSSSGANVLTF
>.|TRBJ2-3|.|TRBV29-1
TGCAGCGTCCCTTCAGGCATTACTAGCACAGATACGCAGTATTTT
CSVPSGITSTDTQYF
>TRBD1|TRBJ1-5|few|TRBV28
TGTGCCAGCAGGACAGGGAGTAGCAATCAGCCCCAGCATTTT
CASRTGSSNQPQHF
>.|TRBJ1-3|.|TRBV4-1
TGCGCCAGCAGCCAAAATAATATAGGAAACACCATATATTTT
CASSQNNIGNTIYF
>.|TRBJ1-3|.|TRBV28
TGTGCCAGCAGTCCGTCGGGCTCTGGAAACACCATATATTTT
CASSPSGSGNTIYF
>TRBD2|TRBJ2-1|.|TRBV4-2
TGTGCCAGCAGCCAAGCGGCGGGGGGGCTTGGTGAGCAGTTCTTC
CASSQAAGGLGEQFF
>.|TRBJ1-1|once|TRBV3-1/TRBV3-2
TGTGCCAGCAGCCAAGAGGGGGCCCCTGAAGCTTTCTTT
CASSQEGAPEAFF
>TRBD1|TRBJ2-5|once|TRBV29-1
TGCAGCGTTGTGTCCCGGGACAGTCCCTCCCAAGAGACCCAGTACTTC
CSVVSRDSPSQETQYF
>.|TRBJ2-3|.|TRBV6-1
TGTGCCAGCAGTGAACAGGGGTTAGCAGATACGCAGTATTTT
CASSEQGLADTQYF
>.|TRBJ2-2|.|TRBV30
TGTGCCTGGAGCCCTCGCCCCAGGGGAGCCGGGGAGCTGTTTTTT
CAWSPRPRGAGELFF
>.|TRBJ2-3|few|TRBV7-8
TGTGCCAGCAGCCCCTGGGGGGGGCTGGGGGATACGCAGTATTTT
CASSPWGGLGDTQYF
>TRBD1|TRBJ1-1|.|TRBV6-5
TGTGCCAGATTTTCCTTACAGGGGACCGAAGCTTTCTTT
CARFSLQGTEAFF
>.|TRBJ2-5|.|TRBV12-3/TRBV12-4
TGTGCCAGCAGACCCACGGGGGTGGAGACCCAGTACTTC
CASRPTGVETQYF
>TRBD1|TRBJ1-5|many|TRBV27
TGTGCCAGCAGTTTATCGAAGAGACAGGGGGCTAATCAGCCCCAGCATTTT
CASSLSKRQGANQPQHF
>TRBD2|TRBJ2-1|many|TRBV29-1
TGCAGCGTTGAGGCAGGGCCCGGGACTAGCATGGATGAGCAGTTCTTC
CSVEAGPGTSMDEQFF
>TRBD2|TRBJ2-1|.|TRBV3-1/TRBV3-2
TGTGCCAGCAGCCAGATAGCGGGGGGGCGGAATGAGCAGTTCTTC
CASSQIAGGRNEQFF
>TRBD2|TRBJ2-1|.|TRBV5-1
TGCGCCAGCAGCTTGGGGACTAGCGGGAGTACCGATGAGCAGTTCTTC
CASSLGTSGSTDEQFF
>.|TRBJ2-5|few|TRBV7-6
TGTGCCAGCAGCCTAGGGACACAAGGTCTTCTGAACTTC
CASSLGTQGLLNF
>.|TRBJ1-1|.|TRBV28
TGTGCCAGCATTCGACGGGGGGGGCGAGGTGAAGCTTTCTTT
CASIRRGGRGEAFF
>TRBD2|TRBJ2-5|once|TRBV2
TGTGCCAGCACCCGGGACCAAGCGGGGGAGACCCAGTACTTC
CASTRDQAGETQYF
>TRBD2|TRBJ2-7|.|TRBV5-4
TGTGCCAGCAGTCCCCGCGCGGGGGGAACCCCCTACGAGCAGTACTTC
CASSPRAGGTPYEQYF
>.|TRBJ2-3|.|TRBV10-1
TGCGCCAGCAGCTCGATTAGCGCGACAGATACGCAGTATTTT
CASSSISATDTQYF
>.|TRBJ1-1|.|TRBV18
TGTGCCAGCTCAGCGTTGTGGAACACTGAAGCTTTCTTT
CASSALWNTEAFF
>.|TRBJ2-5|once|TRBV20-1
TGCAGTGCTGGGCAGGGGAAGACCCAGTACTTC
CSAGQGKTQYF
>.|TRBJ2-7|.|TRBV13
TGTGCCAGCAGCTTATCCTCGTCCGGTCGTCTAGCTGACTCCTACGAGCAGTACTTC
CASSLSSSGRLADSYEQYF
>TRBD1|TRBJ1-5|.|TRBV19
TGTGCCAGTAGTATCCTCGAGGGGGCTAGCAATCAGCCCCAGCATTTT
CASSILEGASNQPQHF
>.|TRBJ1-1|.|TRBV7-8
TGTGCCAGCAGCTTATCCAGGGGGAACACTGAAGCTTTCTTT
CASSLSRGNTEAFF
>.|TRBJ2-3|.|TRBV14
TGTGCCAGCAGCCCAAAGTTTGTGGCCACAGATACGCAGTATTTT
CASSPKFVATDTQYF
>.|TRBJ1-1|few|TRBV29-1
TGCAGCGTTGAAGTCGCAGGGAAGACTGAAGCTTTCTTT
CSVEVAGKTEAFF
>TRBD2|TRBJ2-1|.|TRBV3-1/TRBV3-2
TGTGCCAGCAGCCCTCGGGAGGACTACAATGAGCAGTTCTTC
CASSPREDYNEQFF
>.|TRBJ2-1|.|TRBV6-5
TGTGCCAGCAGTACCTTTAGCCTTGATGAGCAGTTCTTC
CASSTFSLDEQFF
>.|TRBJ1-2|.|TRBV30
TGTGCCTCGCTCGGTGGGACTAGTGGTGGCTACACCTTC
CASLGGTSGGYTF
>.|TRBJ1-5|few|TRBV11-2
TGTGCCAGCAGCTTAGAACGGGGGAATCAGCCCCAGCATTTT
CASSLERGNQPQHF
>TRBD1|TRBJ2-2|few|TRBV7-9
TGTGCCAGCAGCTCGGGGACAGGGTGGAACACCGGGGAGCTGTTTTTT
CASSSGTGWNTGELFF
>.|TRBJ2-3|.|TRBV28
TGTGCCAGCACGGGATCCTTGTATACGCAGTATTTT
CASTGSLYTQYF
>TRBD2|TRBJ2-2|.|TRBV19
TGTGCCAGTAGTATGTCTGGGGGGACTAGCGGTCGCGGGGAGCTGTTTTTT
CASSMSGGTSGRGELFF